What follows are 7 T cell receptor beta chains derived from one specimen sequenced in a study of spatial heterogeneity in lung cancer. Study-wide results and limits: Expanded alpha and beta TCR counts within tumors tracked tumor mutation counts.

TCRdb re-called the 5' RACE reads through MiXCR, storing one row per CDR3 protein. Of 3,300 or so distinct CDR3 sequences in the sample, over 10% are singletons; the top ten hold roughly 8.1%. Time point reported: sample taken at primary tumor resection. Their target antigens are unknown. The source was lung tumor tissue, collected at surgery. The receptor source for this set is a male donor with early-stage non-small cell lung cancer.

The chain recombines TRBV28 with TRBJ2-7, with 8 bases that match TRBD1. This CDR3 comprises 14 residues. Germline-derived CDR1 and CDR2 are MDHEN and SYDVKM. The V and J ends lost 6 bases and 2 bases, in that order; junction bases with no gene match: 6. CDR3 sequence: CASSLQTGAYEQYF. The CDR3 DNA reads TGTGCCAGCAGCCTCCAGACAGGGGCCTACGAGCAGTACTTC.

This clonotype counts as medium-sized. The chain uses TRBV7-3 and TRBJ2-3, with 8 nucleotides matching TRBD2. Germline lookup yields CDR1 SGHTA and CDR2 FQGTGA. The CDR3 runs 15 residues. V shed 0 bases, J shed 1 base, and the junction held 0 bases outside the gene matches. CDR3 DNA: TGTGCCAGCAGCTTAACCGGGGGGGGCACAGATACGCAGTATTTT. Its translation: CASSLTGGGTDTQYF.

By sample fraction, this clonotype is medium-sized. J is TRBJ1-1 and V is TRBV10-3, with a weak D call TRBD1 (5 bases). This CDR3 comprises 13 residues. Trimming took 3 bases from V and 9 from J, leaving 14 bases between them. CDR1 is ENHRY, CDR2 SYGVKD, per germline. CDR3 bases: TGTGCCATCAGTGAATCTGGGGCGGACCAAGCTTTCTTT. This translates into CAISESGADQAFF.

This clonotype was recorded a few times. This chain links TRBV27 with TRBJ2-7; D is unresolved. Germline V lookup: CDR1 MNHEY, CDR2 SMNVEV (reference sequence). The CDR3 runs 13 residues. V was pared by 5 bases and J by 5 bases, with 13 bases between. The CDR3 DNA is TGTGCCAGCAGTCTAAATTCCCTCGACGAGCAGTACTTC. Translated: CASSLNSLDEQYF.

This clonotype was found many times. The V call is TRBV15, the J call TRBJ2-5, with unresolved D. Looked up from germline, CDR1 is LNHNV and CDR2 is YYDKDF (reference sequence). The CDR3 has 14 residues. Trimming shortened V by 0 bases and J by 6 bases, and 11 bases separated the two germline ends. The CDR3, as DNA: TGTGCCACCAGCAGAGATTCCGATTCCAAGACCCAGTACTTC. This encodes CATSRDSDSKTQYF.

Comments on this clonotype: Possible read error: a much larger clone is one base away. This chain uses TRBV5-1 with TRBJ1-3, with D possibly TRBD1 on 5 matching bases. The CDR3 has 16 amino acids. Germline values: CDR1 SGHRS, CDR2 YFSETQ. V gave up 7 bases and J gave up 2 bases, with 19 bases separating them. CDR3 loop: CASVSGDPRAGNTIYF. CDR3 sequence (DNA): TGCGCCAGCGTTTCCGGGGACCCAAGAGCTGGAAACACCATATATTTT.

CDR3 nucleotide sequence: TGTGCCTGGAGTCGGGGAGTGAAAGATGGCTACACCTTC. It specifies CAWSRGVKDGYTF. The V and J genes are TRBV30 and TRBJ1-2, with D unresolved. V shed 2 bases and J shed 6 bases, with 13 bases lying between them. The CDR3 covers 13 residues. Germline values: CDR1 GTSNPN, CDR2 SVGIG (reference sequence).